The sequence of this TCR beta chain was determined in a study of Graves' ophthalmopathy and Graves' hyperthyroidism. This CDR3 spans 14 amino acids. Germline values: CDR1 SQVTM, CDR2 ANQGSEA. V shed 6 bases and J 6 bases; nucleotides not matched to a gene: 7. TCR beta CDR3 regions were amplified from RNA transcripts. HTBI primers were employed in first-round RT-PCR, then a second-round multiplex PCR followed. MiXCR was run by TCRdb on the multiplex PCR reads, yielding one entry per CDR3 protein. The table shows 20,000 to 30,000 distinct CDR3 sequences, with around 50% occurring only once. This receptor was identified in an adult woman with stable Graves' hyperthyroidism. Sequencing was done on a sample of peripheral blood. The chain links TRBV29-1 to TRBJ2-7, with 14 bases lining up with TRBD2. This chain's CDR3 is CSVEGLAGAFEQYF. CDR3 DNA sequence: TGCAGCGTGGAGGGACTAGCGGGAGCTTTCGAGCAGTACTTC.